This TCR beta chain emerged from a study of glioma-infiltrating T cells. Comments on this clonotype: Its antigen is not known. At one of its ends the junction is not consistent with the germline gene, which may arise from a read error.

Germline CDR1 and CDR2: MNHEY and SMNVEV (reference sequence). This CDR3 comprises 14 residues. Amplification of TCR alpha and beta CDR3 regions from RNA used iRepertoire nested multiplex PCR. One-step reverse transcription and amplification started from around 100-400 ng of tissue mRNA or PBMC total RNA. TCRdb passed the multiplex PCR reads through MiXCR, listing each CDR3 protein once. The sample consists of about 190,000 distinct CDR3 sequences, 32% of them appearing once. General observations from the study: Above-expected tissue-blood divergence occurred in all gliomas, most in low-grade ones. Tissue and blood shared very few CDR3 sequences.

This sequence was found in a human donor with low-grade glioma or glioblastoma, undergoing nonglioma brain surgery, or in good health (not recorded which). The specimen sequenced was glioma tissue, nonneoplastic brain tissue, or PBMCs (not recorded which). This chain uses TRBV27 with TRBJ1-5; D gene unclear. CDR3 loop: CGSSRAGTNQPQHF. The CDR3 coding sequence is TGTGGCAGCAGTAGGGCAGGAACCAATCAGCCCCAGCATTTT.